These T cell receptor beta chains were read from a single sample in a study of T cell responses to AZD1222 COVID-19 vaccine. Profiling relied on immunoSEQ multiplex PCR, and the TCRdb table lists in-frame clones only, not all of them. The sample has about 180,000 clones, 70% to 90% seen once. This sample comprised peripheral blood, obtained on day 0 of AZD1222 vaccination. These receptors were obtained from an adult in good health. Both conserved end residues are part of each CDR3. Each record gives: CDR3 protein, CDR3 DNA, clone size, D gene, J gene, V gene. A D gene is named only where the DNA matches it firmly. A clone size is listed for some rows: how often the clone was seen (once, few, many), or a class if it is expanded.

CDR3: CASSLTGPETQYF
DNA: TGTGCCAGCAGCTTAACAGGGCCGGAGACCCAGTACTTC
size: NA
D: NA
J: TRBJ2-5
V: TRBV7-9

CDR3: CASSPAGTGVGYTF
DNA: TGTGCCAGCTCACCTGCCGGGACAGGGGTAGGCTACACCTTC
size: NA
D: TRBD1
J: TRBJ1-2
V: TRBV18

CDR3: CASSESILAGGSTDTQYF
DNA: TGCGCCAGCAGTGAGTCAATATTAGCGGGGGGGAGCACAGATACGCAGTATTTT
size: NA
D: TRBD2
J: TRBJ2-3
V: TRBV10-2

CDR3: CASSLRQGAWGELFF
DNA: TGTGCCAGCAGCCTTCGACAGGGGGCATGGGGGGAGCTGTTTTTT
size: NA
D: TRBD1
J: TRBJ2-2
V: TRBV6-5

CDR3: CASSYGFGTQAAGELFF
DNA: TGTGCCAGCAGTTACGGCTTCGGCACTCAGGCCGCCGGGGAGCTGTTTTTT
size: NA
D: NA
J: TRBJ2-2
V: TRBV6-2/TRBV6-3

CDR3: CASSIDRGSWDTQYF
DNA: TGTGCCAGTAGTATAGATCGCGGGTCTTGGGATACGCAGTATTTT
size: NA
D: NA
J: TRBJ2-3
V: TRBV19

CDR3: CASTLGGYEQYF
DNA: TGTGCCAGCACCCTAGGGGGCTACGAGCAGTACTTC
size: NA
D: NA
J: TRBJ2-7
V: TRBV11-2

CDR3: CASSGQAPYGYTF
DNA: TGTGCCAGCAGTGGACAGGCCCCCTATGGCTACACCTTC
size: NA
D: TRBD1
J: TRBJ1-2
V: TRBV12-3/TRBV12-4

CDR3: CASSIAPGSINEQFF
DNA: TGTGCCAGTAGTATAGCCCCAGGGTCGATTAATGAGCAGTTCTTC
size: NA
D: NA
J: TRBJ2-1
V: TRBV19

CDR3: CAWSARTWDSRGNSNQPQHF
DNA: TGTGCCTGGAGCGCACGTACGTGGGACAGCCGAGGGAATAGCAATCAGCCCCAGCATTTT
size: NA
D: TRBD1
J: TRBJ1-5
V: TRBV30

CDR3: CASSSETRDRAEQYF
DNA: TGTGCCAGCAGCTCGGAAACCCGGGACAGGGCCGAGCAGTACTTC
size: NA
D: TRBD1
J: TRBJ2-7
V: TRBV11-2

CDR3: CAWSGNSYGYTF
DNA: TGTGCCTGGAGTGGTAATAGCTATGGCTACACCTTC
size: NA
D: NA
J: TRBJ1-2
V: TRBV30

CDR3: CASSVGAGGQPQHF
DNA: TGTGCCAGCAGCGTAGGGGCAGGAGGACAGCCCCAGCATTTT
size: NA
D: NA
J: TRBJ1-5
V: TRBV9

CDR3: CASSLDLRGGSYEQYF
DNA: TGCGCCAGCAGCTTGGATTTGCGGGGGGGTTCCTACGAGCAGTACTTC
size: once
D: TRBD2
J: TRBJ2-7
V: TRBV5-1

CDR3: CASSLSGYTEAFF
DNA: TGTGCCAGCAGTTTATCCGGGTACACTGAAGCTTTCTTT
size: NA
D: NA
J: TRBJ1-1
V: TRBV12-3/TRBV12-4

CDR3: CASTRGQPANYGYTF
DNA: TGTGCCAGTACCAGGGGACAGCCAGCCAACTATGGCTACACCTTC
size: NA
D: TRBD1
J: TRBJ1-2
V: TRBV19

CDR3: CASSLEAGRPNYGYTF
DNA: TGTGCCAGCAGCTTAGAGGCAGGGCGGCCTAACTATGGCTACACCTTC
size: NA
D: NA
J: TRBJ1-2
V: TRBV7-2

CDR3: CASAGTGGPDTQYF
DNA: TGTGCCAGTGCCGGCACAGGGGGCCCAGATACGCAGTATTTT
size: NA
D: TRBD1
J: TRBJ2-3
V: TRBV7-2

CDR3: CASSYGAESSYEQYF
DNA: TGTGCCAGCAGTTACGGGGCGGAAAGCTCCTACGAGCAGTACTTC
size: NA
D: NA
J: TRBJ2-7
V: TRBV6-5

CDR3: CASSRRGQNSYGYTF
DNA: TGTGCCAGCAGCCGCCGTGGACAGAACTCCTATGGCTACACCTTC
size: NA
D: NA
J: TRBJ1-2
V: TRBV7-2

CDR3: CASSLVGSTANEKLFF
DNA: TGTGCCAGCAGCTTAGTTGGCAGCACAGCTAATGAAAAACTGTTTTTT
size: NA
D: NA
J: TRBJ1-4
V: TRBV7-9

CDR3: CASSPVAYNSPLHF
DNA: TGTGCCAGCAGTCCGGTGGCCTATAATTCACCCCTCCACTTT
size: NA
D: NA
J: TRBJ1-6
V: TRBV28

CDR3: CASRGDRGNSPLHF
DNA: TGCGCCAGCAGGGGGGACAGGGGTAATTCACCCCTCCACTTT
size: NA
D: TRBD1
J: TRBJ1-6
V: TRBV5-1

CDR3: CASSIASHQPQHF
DNA: TGTGCCAGCAGTATCGCCTCCCATCAGCCCCAGCATTTT
size: NA
D: NA
J: TRBJ1-5
V: TRBV12-3/TRBV12-4

CDR3: CASSTGGQPQHF
DNA: TGTGCCAGCAGCACAGGGGGGCAGCCCCAGCATTTT
size: NA
D: TRBD1
J: TRBJ1-5
V: TRBV4-2

CDR3: CASSLGGSEGTQYF
DNA: TGTGCCAGCAGCTTGGGAGGGTCTGAAGGGACCCAGTACTTC
size: NA
D: NA
J: TRBJ2-5
V: TRBV5-4

CDR3: CASSQGTGAGTEAFF
DNA: TGTGCCAGCAGCCAAGGGACGGGGGCCGGCACTGAAGCTTTCTTT
size: once
D: NA
J: TRBJ1-1
V: TRBV3-1/TRBV3-2

CDR3: CASGETASSYEQYF
DNA: TGTGCCAGCGGCGAGACAGCCTCCTCCTACGAGCAGTACTTC
size: NA
D: NA
J: TRBJ2-7
V: TRBV28

CDR3: CASSRDNYNSPLHF
DNA: TGTGCCAGCAGTCGCGATAACTATAATTCACCCCTCCACTTT
size: NA
D: NA
J: TRBJ1-6
V: TRBV6-5

CDR3: CASSHMGGEQFF
DNA: TGCGCCAGCAGCCACATGGGGGGTGAGCAGTTCTTC
size: NA
D: NA
J: TRBJ2-1
V: TRBV4-1

CDR3: CASSSRGSGGTLEHYNEQFF
DNA: TGTGCCAGCAGCTCCCGGGGTAGCGGGGGGACCCTTGAACACTACAATGAGCAGTTCTTC
size: NA
D: TRBD2
J: TRBJ2-1
V: TRBV7-3

CDR3: CASSLTTGPGGNTIYF
DNA: TGCGCCAGCAGCCTGACGACAGGTCCGGGAGGAAACACCATATATTTT
size: NA
D: NA
J: TRBJ1-3
V: TRBV5-1

CDR3: CASSGTGDQETQYF
DNA: TGCGCCAGCAGCGGGACAGGGGATCAAGAGACCCAGTACTTC
size: NA
D: TRBD1
J: TRBJ2-5
V: TRBV5-1

CDR3: CASSIVPSYEQYF
DNA: TGTGCCAGTAGTATAGTCCCCTCCTACGAGCAGTACTTC
size: NA
D: NA
J: TRBJ2-7
V: TRBV19

CDR3: CASSLRTGDNTEAFF
DNA: TGCGCCAGCAGCTTAAGGACGGGGGACAACACTGAAGCTTTCTTT
size: NA
D: NA
J: TRBJ1-1
V: TRBV5-1

CDR3: CASRGNEQFF
DNA: TGTGCCAGCAGGGGAAATGAGCAGTTCTTC
size: NA
D: NA
J: TRBJ2-1
V: TRBV2

CDR3: CASSPQGGGRTDTQYF
DNA: TGCGCCAGCAGCCCCCAAGGGGGGGGGCGCACAGATACGCAGTATTTT
size: NA
D: NA
J: TRBJ2-3
V: TRBV5-1

CDR3: CASSLISSNQPQHF
DNA: TGTGCCAGCAGCTTGATCAGTAGCAATCAGCCCCAGCATTTT
size: few
D: NA
J: TRBJ1-5
V: TRBV5-6

CDR3: CASSHWTVGNTIYF
DNA: TGTGCCAGCAGCCACTGGACTGTTGGAAACACCATATATTTT
size: NA
D: NA
J: TRBJ1-3
V: TRBV3-1/TRBV3-2

CDR3: CATSRDRAADTQYF
DNA: TGTGCCACCAGCAGAGACAGGGCGGCAGATACGCAGTATTTT
size: NA
D: NA
J: TRBJ2-3
V: TRBV15

CDR3: CASSVSGGTAYEQYF
DNA: TGTGCCAGCAGCGTGTCAGGGGGAACGGCGTACGAGCAGTACTTC
size: NA
D: TRBD1
J: TRBJ2-7
V: TRBV9

CDR3: CATSRDLNNEQFF
DNA: TGTGCCACCAGCAGAGATTTAAACAATGAGCAGTTCTTC
size: NA
D: NA
J: TRBJ2-1
V: TRBV15

CDR3: CASETGGLSGNTIYF
DNA: TGTGCCAGCGAGACAGGGGGACTCTCTGGAAACACCATATATTTT
size: NA
D: TRBD1
J: TRBJ1-3
V: TRBV7-9

CDR3: CASSLGPELTGELFF
DNA: TGTGCCAGCAGCTTGGGTCCAGAACTCACCGGGGAGCTGTTTTTT
size: NA
D: NA
J: TRBJ2-2
V: TRBV5-4

CDR3: CASRLAGLNSGNTIYF
DNA: TGTGCAAGTCGCTTAGCAGGACTGAACTCTGGAAACACCATATATTTT
size: NA
D: NA
J: TRBJ1-3
V: TRBV12-2

CDR3: CASSLVGTSGNTIYF
DNA: TGTGCCAGCAGCTTGGTTGGGACCTCTGGAAACACCATATATTTT
size: NA
D: NA
J: TRBJ1-3
V: TRBV5-5

CDR3: CASSVRDSNSPLHF
DNA: TGTGCCAGCAGCGTCCGGGACAGCAATTCACCCCTCCACTTT
size: NA
D: TRBD1
J: TRBJ1-6
V: TRBV9

CDR3: CASSSPGLSSYNEQFF
DNA: TGCGCCAGCAGCTCACCGGGACTAAGCTCCTACAATGAGCAGTTCTTC
size: NA
D: TRBD2
J: TRBJ2-1
V: TRBV4-1